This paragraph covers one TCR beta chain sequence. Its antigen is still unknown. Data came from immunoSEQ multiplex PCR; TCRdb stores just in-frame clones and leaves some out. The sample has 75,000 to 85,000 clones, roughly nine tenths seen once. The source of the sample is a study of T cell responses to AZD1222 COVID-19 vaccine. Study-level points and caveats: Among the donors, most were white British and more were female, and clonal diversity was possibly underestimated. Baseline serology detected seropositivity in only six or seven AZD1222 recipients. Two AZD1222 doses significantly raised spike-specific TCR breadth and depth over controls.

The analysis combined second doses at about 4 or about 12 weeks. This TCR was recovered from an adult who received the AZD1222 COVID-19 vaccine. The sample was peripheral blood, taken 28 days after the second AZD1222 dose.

The DNA for the CDR3 is TGTGCCAGCAGCCCCGTTAGCGGGGGCTTAGATACGCAGTATTTT. Translating gives CASSPVSGGLDTQYF. The V call is TRBV5-4, the J call TRBJ2-3, with 9 bases fitting TRBD2. The CDR3 runs to 15 residues. Germline V gene lookup returns CDR1 SGHNT and CDR2 YYREEE (reference sequence). Trimming removed 4 bases from V and 5 bases from J; junction bases left unmatched: 8.